This T cell receptor beta chain was documented in a study of beta chain features in type 1 diabetes. The whole isolated RNA underwent reverse transcription, so sequencing captured expressed TCRB transcripts. The repertoire was sequenced with immunoSEQ multiplex PCR; TCRdb's copy has only in-frame clones and lacks some. There are 900,000 or so clones in the sample; roughly 16% occur only once, and around 0.02% lies in the top ten. V was cut by 6 bases and J by 3 bases, with 15 bases left in between. CDR3 length: 15 amino acids. Germline V gene lookup returns CDR1 SGHRS and CDR2 YFSETQ. The rearrangement joins TRBV5-1 to TRBJ2-2; D is ambiguous. The source is a woman aged 18-29 years in good health. Input material: naive CD4+ T cells from blood. In DNA form, the CDR3 reads TGCGCCAGCAAGGAAAGACCATACGACACCGGGGAGCTGTTTTTT. Translating it yields CASKERPYDTGELFF.